These T cell receptor beta chains were read from a single sample in a study of blood T cell repertoires in COVID-19. The protocol was immunoSEQ multiplex PCR, while the TCRdb copy is restricted to in-frame clones and leaves out a portion. The sample holds 77,000 or so clones, approximately 74% seen once. The specimen sequenced was peripheral blood. The receptors here all came from a human donor with acute or convalescent COVID-19. The donor label of this sample is uncertain. Each CDR3 is given with its conserved first and last residue. D genes are given only for firm matches. Size values are once, few and many counts, or a class for expanded clones, and some rows have none.

v_call	j_call	d_call	clone_size	cdr3_aa	cdr3_nt
TRBV5-1	TRBJ1-2	NA	NA	CASSLGVDSLYGYTF	TGCGCCAGCAGCTTGGGGGTAGACAGCCTCTATGGCTACACCTTC
TRBV9	TRBJ1-6	NA	NA	CASSAQGISNSPLHF	TGTGCCAGCAGCGCCCAGGGGATTTCTAATTCACCCCTCCACTTT
TRBV6-2/TRBV6-3	TRBJ2-3	TRBD2	NA	CASSSPSRGLAGAPDTQYF	TGTGCCAGCAGTTCCCCGTCCAGGGGCCTAGCGGGGGCCCCAGATACGCAGTATTTT
TRBV7-2	TRBJ2-5	TRBD2	NA	CASSTSGFQETQYF	TGTGCCAGCAGCACTAGCGGGTTTCAAGAGACCCAGTACTTC
TRBV2	TRBJ1-6	NA	once	CASSEALGGQALHF	TGTGCCAGCAGTGAAGCGCTCGGGGGGCAAGCCCTCCACTTT
TRBV5-1	TRBJ2-5	NA	NA	CASSLSVRQGGETQYF	TGCGCCAGCAGCTTGTCGGTCCGTCAGGGAGGAGAGACCCAGTACTTC
TRBV4-3	TRBJ2-3	TRBD2	NA	CASSQESGGAGASADTQYF	TGCGCCAGCAGCCAAGAATCCGGGGGAGCGGGAGCGTCCGCAGATACGCAGTATTTT
TRBV2	TRBJ1-2	NA	NA	CASSEARAANYGYTF	TGTGCCAGCAGTGAAGCGAGGGCCGCTAACTATGGCTACACCTTC
TRBV25-1	TRBJ1-1	NA	few	CASSGPEGTEAFF	TGTGCCAGCAGTGGTCCGGAGGGTACTGAAGCTTTCTTT
TRBV24-1	TRBJ1-4	NA	NA	CATSDSRRGRGEKLFF	TGTGCCACCAGTGACTCCCGGCGGGGGCGCGGCGAAAAACTGTTTTTT
TRBV7-2	TRBJ1-3	TRBD1	NA	CASSWTGGGGNTIYF	TGTGCCAGCAGCTGGACAGGGGGAGGTGGAAACACCATATATTTT
TRBV27	TRBJ1-1	NA	NA	CASRLRQGRGTEAFF	TGTGCCAGCAGGTTACGGCAGGGAAGGGGCACTGAAGCTTTCTTT
TRBV5-6	TRBJ2-3	NA	NA	CASSSGPADTQYF	TGTGCCAGCAGCTCAGGGCCCGCAGATACGCAGTATTTT
TRBV19	TRBJ1-1	TRBD1	NA	CASRGQGWTEAFF	TGTGCCAGTAGAGGACAGGGATGGACTGAAGCTTTCTTT